The table lists the clone carrying this T cell receptor beta chain with a few counts. Its antigen is unidentified. The sample originates from a study of T-cell reconstitution after alpha-beta-depleted transplantation in children. Unique molecular identifiers featured in how the TCRbeta library was prepared. One entry per CDR3 protein, called by TCRdb with MiXCR from the PCR reads. The sample has 500,000 to 750,000 distinct CDR3 sequences; roughly 13% are singletons. Germline V CDR1 and CDR2: MDHEN, SYDVKM. V was trimmed by 2 bases and J by 5 bases, leaving 15 bases between them. The CDR3 totals 16 residues. General observations from the study: Several hundred expanded graft clones reportedly supplied alpha-beta T cells about two months after transplant. Where some patients showed high TCRbeta diversity at day 60, it came from recipient T cells and thymic progenitors that had survived.

This chain joins TRBV28 and TRBJ2-2; D remains unclear. Sequences were derived from PBMCs, mostly from graft donor cells, sampled 360 days after TCRalphabeta/CD19-depleted stem cell transplant. This clonotype was obtained from a male patient under 18 who had a stem cell transplant for acute myeloid leukemia, so the T cells may come from the graft donor. In DNA form, the CDR3 reads TGTGCCAGCAGTTTACAAACCTGGGCGGAGACCGGGGAGCTGTTTTTT. This encodes CASSLQTWAETGELFF.